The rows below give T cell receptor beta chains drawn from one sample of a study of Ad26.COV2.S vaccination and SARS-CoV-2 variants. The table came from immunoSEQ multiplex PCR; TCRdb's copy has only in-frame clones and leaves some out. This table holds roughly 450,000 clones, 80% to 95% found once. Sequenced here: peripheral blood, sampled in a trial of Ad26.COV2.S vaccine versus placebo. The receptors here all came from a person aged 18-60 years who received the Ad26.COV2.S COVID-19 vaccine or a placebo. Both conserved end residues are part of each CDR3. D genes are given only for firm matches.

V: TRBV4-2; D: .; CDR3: CASSQGWDTTYEQYF
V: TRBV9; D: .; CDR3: CASSLFEGSYEQYF
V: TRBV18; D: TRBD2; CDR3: CASSPASGTSYEQYF
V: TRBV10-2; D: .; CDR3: CASSESNLRETQYF
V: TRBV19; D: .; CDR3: CASSRDKNYGYTF
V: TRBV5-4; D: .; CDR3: CASSLRTDSPLHF
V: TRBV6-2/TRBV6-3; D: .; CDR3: CASSRQETQYF
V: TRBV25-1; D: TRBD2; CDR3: CASSDTGLAGGETQYF
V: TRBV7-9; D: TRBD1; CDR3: CATQQGVVTEAFF
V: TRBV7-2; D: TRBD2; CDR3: CASSLELAGYSTDTQYF
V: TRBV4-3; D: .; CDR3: CASSQDGRGGANVLTF
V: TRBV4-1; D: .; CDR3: CASSQEDRSSYNEQFF
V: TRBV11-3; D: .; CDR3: CASSSILGGTGELFF
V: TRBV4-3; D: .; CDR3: CASSQAGSGSYNEQFF
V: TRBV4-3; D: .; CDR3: CASSQDRTHLYEQYF
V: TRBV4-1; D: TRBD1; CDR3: CASRPILSRQGKITEAFF
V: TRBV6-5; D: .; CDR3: CASNPGGSLYQPQHF
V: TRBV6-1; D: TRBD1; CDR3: CASSAPTGAGNSPLHF
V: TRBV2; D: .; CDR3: CASREQGPTDTQYF
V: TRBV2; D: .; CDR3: CASSDGRGDTEAFF
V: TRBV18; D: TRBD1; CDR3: CASSPPQSGTANYEQYF
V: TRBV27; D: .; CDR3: CASSYAGVYTEAFF
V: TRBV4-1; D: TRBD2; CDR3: CASSREEVLAEYNEQFF